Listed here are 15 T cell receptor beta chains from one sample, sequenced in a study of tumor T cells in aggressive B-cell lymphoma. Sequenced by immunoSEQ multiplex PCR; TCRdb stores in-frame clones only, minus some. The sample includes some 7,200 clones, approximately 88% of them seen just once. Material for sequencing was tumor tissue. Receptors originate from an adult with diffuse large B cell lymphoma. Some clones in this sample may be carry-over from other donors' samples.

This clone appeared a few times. The CDR3 nucleotides read TGTGCCAGCAGCCCACGACAGGGGGCGTTCTATGGCTACACCTTC. The encoded protein is CASSPRQGAFYGYTF. The J gene is TRBJ1-2, the V gene TRBV11-3; 10 positions agree with TRBD1. The CDR3 spans 15 residues. V was pared by 5 bases and J by 4 bases, with 7 bases of the junction left unmatched. Germline CDR1 SGHNT, CDR2 YENEEA.

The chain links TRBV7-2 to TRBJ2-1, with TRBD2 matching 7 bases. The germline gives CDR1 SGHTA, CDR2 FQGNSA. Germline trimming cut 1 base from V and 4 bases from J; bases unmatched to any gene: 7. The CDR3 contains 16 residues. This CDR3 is CASSLGLAGLYNEQFF. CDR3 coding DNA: TGTGCCAGCAGCTTAGGATTAGCGGGCCTTTACAATGAGCAGTTCTTC.

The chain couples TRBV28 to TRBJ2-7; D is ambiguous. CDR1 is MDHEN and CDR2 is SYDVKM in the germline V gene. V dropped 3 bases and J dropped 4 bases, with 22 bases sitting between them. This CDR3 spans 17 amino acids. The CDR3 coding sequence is TGTGCCAGCAGTTTCCCCTCATTGCAATCCCCACTATACGAGCAGTACTTC. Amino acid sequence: CASSFPSLQSPLYEQYF. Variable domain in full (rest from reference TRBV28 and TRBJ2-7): DVKVTQSSRYLVKRTGEKVFLECVQDMDHENMFWYRQDPGLGLRLIYFSYDVKMKEKGDIPEGYSVSREKKERFSLILESASTNQTSMYLCASSFPSLQSPLYEQYFGPGTRLTVT.

This CDR3 is CASSEGTGSGYGYTF. The CDR3 bases are TGTGCCAGCAGTGAAGGGACAGGGTCGGGCTATGGCTACACCTTC. This chain links TRBV6-4 with TRBJ1-2; TRBD1 matches at 9 bases. Trimming cost V 3 bases and J 4 bases; bases outside gene matches: 6. The CDR3 has 15 amino acids. From germline, CDR1 is MRHNA and CDR2 SNTAGT.

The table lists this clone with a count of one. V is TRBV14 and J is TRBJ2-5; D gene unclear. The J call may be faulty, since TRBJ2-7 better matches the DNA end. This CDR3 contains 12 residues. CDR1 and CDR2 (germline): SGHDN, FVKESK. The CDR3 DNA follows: TGTGCCAGCAGCTATAGCTCCTACGAGCAGTACTTC. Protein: CASSYSSYEQYF.

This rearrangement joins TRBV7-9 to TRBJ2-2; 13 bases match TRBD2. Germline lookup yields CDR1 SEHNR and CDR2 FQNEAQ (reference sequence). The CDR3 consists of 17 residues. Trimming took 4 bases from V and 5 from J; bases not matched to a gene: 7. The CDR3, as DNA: TGTGCCAGCAGCTCTCTACTAGCGGGAGGGCCGACCGGGGAGCTGTTTTTT. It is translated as CASSSLLAGGPTGELFF.

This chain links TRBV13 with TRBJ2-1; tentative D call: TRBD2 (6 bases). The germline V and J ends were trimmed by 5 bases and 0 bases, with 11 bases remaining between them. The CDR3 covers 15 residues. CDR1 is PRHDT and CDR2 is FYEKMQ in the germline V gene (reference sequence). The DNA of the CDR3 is TGTGCCAGCAGCCCAGCGGGCTACTCCTACAATGAGCAGTTCTTC. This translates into CASSPAGYSYNEQFF.

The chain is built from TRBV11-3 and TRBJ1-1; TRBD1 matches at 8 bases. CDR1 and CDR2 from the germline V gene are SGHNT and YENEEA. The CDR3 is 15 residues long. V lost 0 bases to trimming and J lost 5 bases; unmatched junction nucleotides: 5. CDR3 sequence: CASSLESGGLTEAFF. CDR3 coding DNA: TGTGCCAGCAGCTTAGAGTCAGGGGGCCTTACTGAAGCTTTCTTT.

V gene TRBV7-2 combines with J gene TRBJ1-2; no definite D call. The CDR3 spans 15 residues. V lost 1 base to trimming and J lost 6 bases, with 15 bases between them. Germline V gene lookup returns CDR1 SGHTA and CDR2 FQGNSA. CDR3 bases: TGTGCCAGCAGCTTAGTCACCGGGATTGGTGATGGCTACACCTTC. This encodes CASSLVTGIGDGYTF.

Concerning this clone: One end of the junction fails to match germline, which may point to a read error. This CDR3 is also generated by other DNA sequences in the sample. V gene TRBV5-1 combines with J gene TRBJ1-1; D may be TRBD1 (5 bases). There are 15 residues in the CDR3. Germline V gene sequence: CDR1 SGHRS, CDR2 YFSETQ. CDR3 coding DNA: TGTGCCAGCAGCTTACAGGATGCTATGAACACTGAAGCTTTCTTT. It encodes CASSLQDAMNTEAFF.

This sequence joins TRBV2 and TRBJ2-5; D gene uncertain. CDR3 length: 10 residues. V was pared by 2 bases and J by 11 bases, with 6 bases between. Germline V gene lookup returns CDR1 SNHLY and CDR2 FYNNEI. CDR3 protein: CASSETGQYF. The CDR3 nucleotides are TGTGCCAGCAGTGAAACCGGGCAGTACTTC.

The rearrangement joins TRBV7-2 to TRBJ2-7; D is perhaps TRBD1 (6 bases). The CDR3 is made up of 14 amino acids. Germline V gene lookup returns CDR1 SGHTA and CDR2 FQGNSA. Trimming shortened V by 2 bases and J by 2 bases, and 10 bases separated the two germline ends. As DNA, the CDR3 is TGTGCCAGCAGCTTAACAGGGAGCACCTACGAGCAGTACTTC. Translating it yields CASSLTGSTYEQYF.

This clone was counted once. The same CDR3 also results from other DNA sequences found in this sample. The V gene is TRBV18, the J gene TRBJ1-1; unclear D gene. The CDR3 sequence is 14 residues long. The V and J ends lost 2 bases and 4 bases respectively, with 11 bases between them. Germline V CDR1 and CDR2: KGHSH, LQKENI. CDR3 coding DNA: TGTGCCAGCTCACCATCAACCAGGATCACTGAAGCTTTCTTT. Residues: CASSPSTRITEAFF.

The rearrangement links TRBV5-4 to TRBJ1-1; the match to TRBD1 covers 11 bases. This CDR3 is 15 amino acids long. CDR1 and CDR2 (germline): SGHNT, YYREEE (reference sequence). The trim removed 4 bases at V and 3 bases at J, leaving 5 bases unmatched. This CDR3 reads CASSGDRGADTEAFF. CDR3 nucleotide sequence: TGTGCCAGCAGCGGGGACAGGGGGGCTGACACTGAAGCTTTCTTT.

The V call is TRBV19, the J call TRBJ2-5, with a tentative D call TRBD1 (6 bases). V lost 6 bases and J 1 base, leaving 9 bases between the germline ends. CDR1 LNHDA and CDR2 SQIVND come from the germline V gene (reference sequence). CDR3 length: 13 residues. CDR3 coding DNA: TGTGCCAGTAGCACAGGGAGCCAAGAGACCCAGTACTTC. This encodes CASSTGSQETQYF.